Listed below are T cell receptor beta chains from one sample, sequenced in a study of T cells after yellow fever vaccination. TCRdb recomputed calls from the 5' RACE reads with MiXCR, one row per CDR3 protein. Altogether approximately 260,000 distinct CDR3 sequences are present, around 4.9% being singletons, with the ten largest covering around 3.5%. The sample in question was CD4+ T cells sorted from PBMCs, obtained on the day of the yellow fever booster vaccination. These receptors were taken from a young man who received the YFV17D yellow fever vaccine. Each CDR3 is given with its conserved first and last residue. Each record gives: D gene, V gene, clone size, J gene, CDR3 DNA, CDR3 protein. A D gene is named only where the DNA matches it firmly. Size is omitted from some rows. Given values are once, few, many or a class for expanded clones.

.	TRBV29-1	.	TRBJ2-3	TGCAGCGTTCGGACGAGGCGCACAGATACGCAGTATTTT	CSVRTRRTDTQYF
.	TRBV7-2	many	TRBJ1-5	TGTGCCAGCAGCAAGGGAGCCGGTGGCCAGCCCCAGCATTTT	CASSKGAGGQPQHF
.	TRBV6-6	many	TRBJ1-5	TGTGCCAGCAGTTCTGAAGGGAAGCCCCAGCATTTT	CASSSEGKPQHF
.	TRBV12-3/TRBV12-4	many	TRBJ1-1	TGTGCCAGCAGACCCATTCATCGGGGAATATTTATGAACACTGAAGCTTTCTTT	CASRPIHRGIFMNTEAFF
.	TRBV11-2	few	TRBJ2-4	TGTGCCAGCAGCGGATTACTAGCCAAAAACATTCAGTACTTC	CASSGLLAKNIQYF
.	TRBV7-2	few	TRBJ2-1	TGTGCCAGCAGCCTCAGGGTCGGTGAGCAGTTCTTC	CASSLRVGEQFF
.	TRBV21-1	few	TRBJ1-1	TGTGCCAGCAGCACGGGAGAGATCCTTGAAGCTTTCTTT	CASSTGEILEAFF
.	TRBV5-5	few	TRBJ1-5	TGTGCCAGCAGCTTGGCAGGCAAGGAGCAGCCCCAGCATTTT	CASSLAGKEQPQHF
.	TRBV12-3/TRBV12-4	many	TRBJ1-2	TGTGCCAGCAGTTTAGGGAACTATGGCTACACCTTC	CASSLGNYGYTF
.	TRBV6-5	few	TRBJ2-4	TGTGCCAGCAGACAGGGAGGCATTCAGTACTTC	CASRQGGIQYF
.	TRBV7-9	few	TRBJ2-5	TGTGCCAGCAGCCCCTGGGGCCCGCAAGAGACCCAGTACTTC	CASSPWGPQETQYF
TRBD1	TRBV25-1	few	TRBJ1-5	TGTGCCAGCAGTGAGTCGACAGGGACCCATCAGCCCCAGCATTTT	CASSESTGTHQPQHF
TRBD1	TRBV30	few	TRBJ1-6	TGTGCCTGGAGCCCGGGACAGGGGTCACCCCTCCACTTT	CAWSPGQGSPLHF
.	TRBV4-3	few	TRBJ1-6	TGCGCCAGCAGTCCCGGGTGGAGAGGGGCGAACTATAATTCACCCCTCCACTTT	CASSPGWRGANYNSPLHF
TRBD2	TRBV5-1	many	TRBJ2-5	TGCGCCAGCAGCTTGGAGGGAGGGGAGACCCAGTACTTC	CASSLEGGETQYF
.	TRBV5-1	few	TRBJ2-7	TGCGCCAGCAGCTTGCGCTGGAGAGGGGCCTACGAGCAGTACTTC	CASSLRWRGAYEQYF
.	TRBV10-3	.	TRBJ1-1	TGTGCCATCTCGGGACGTCTGAACACTGAAGCTTTCTTT	CAISGRLNTEAFF
TRBD1	TRBV5-1	.	TRBJ2-7	TGCGCCAGCAGCCCGGAACAGGGGCGAAACGAGCAGTACTTC	CASSPEQGRNEQYF